Presented here are 30 T cell receptor beta chains from one specimen sequenced in a study of blood T cells in healthy people across ages. A second PCR, run for roughly 7 to 12 cycles, used a sample-barcoded 5' primer plus a J-beta primer mix. TCRdb reprocessed the 5' RACE reads with MiXCR, giving one entry per CDR3 protein. Of approximately 670,000 distinct CDR3 sequences in the sample, 40% to 45% are singletons; the top ten hold approximately 31%. Sequenced input: blood. The receptor source for this set is an elderly man in good health.

This chain joins TRBV15 and TRBJ2-7; D remains ambiguous. CDR1 and CDR2 (germline): LNHNV, YYDKDF (reference sequence). The CDR3 covers 15 residues. The V end lost 1 base, the J end lost 0 bases, and 10 bases lay between the germline ends. CDR3 protein: CATSRGGVSSYEQYF. CDR3 DNA: TGTGCCACCAGCAGAGGTGGGGTGAGCTCCTACGAGCAGTACTTC. The complete variable domain, with remaining parts taken from reference TRBV15 and TRBJ2-7, reads DAMVIQNPRYQVTQFGKPVTLSCSQTLNHNVMYWYQQKSSQAPKLLFHYYDKDFNNEADTPDNFQSRRPNTSFCFLDIRSPGLGDTAMYLCATSRGGVSSYEQYFGPGTRLTVT.

This clonotype turned up a few times. The V call is TRBV6-2 or TRBV6-3, the J call TRBJ2-7; possible D gene TRBD1, 6 bases. The CDR3 has 14 residues. Germline CDR1 and CDR2: MNHEY and SVGEGT. Deletions cut 2 bases from V and 2 bases from J, with 10 bases between. For the CDR3, the DNA is TGTGCCAGCAGTTACGGACAGCCTACCTACGAGCAGTACTTC. Protein sequence: CASSYGQPTYEQYF.

This clonotype has at least ten counts. V gene TRBV7-2 combines with J gene TRBJ2-7, with a weak D call TRBD1 (6 bases). The germline gives CDR1 SGHTA, CDR2 FQGNSA. CDR3 length: 13 residues. Trimming took off 5 bases at V and 2 bases at J, with 10 bases between the two ends. CDR3: CASSTWDTYEQYF. Written as DNA, the CDR3 is TGTGCCAGCAGCACCTGGGACACCTACGAGCAGTACTTC.

This clonotype was counted once. The V gene is TRBV10-1, the J gene TRBJ2-3; tentative D call: TRBD1 (6 bases). The ends were cut back, 3 bases at V and 7 bases at J, with 14 bases in the middle. Germline V gene lookup returns CDR1 WNHNN and CDR2 SYGVQD (reference sequence). The CDR3 spans 14 residues. CDR3 residues: CASSDGQGRYTQYF. The CDR3 DNA reads TGCGCCAGCAGTGACGGGCAGGGGAGATATACGCAGTATTTT.

The J gene is TRBJ2-3, the V gene TRBV29-1; no definite D call. This CDR3 has 14 residues. CDR1 and CDR2 (germline): SQVTM, ANQGSEA. Trimming removed 7 bases at V and 5 bases at J, with 19 bases between. CDR3 in DNA: TGCAGCGCCCGGACCGTCCGGAACGTAGATACGCAGTATTTT. Translation: CSARTVRNVDTQYF.

Note on this clonotype: One base away lies a much larger clone, so this may be a sequencing read error. The chain employs TRBV5-1 and TRBJ2-7; D perhaps matches TRBD1 (5 bases). Germline V CDR1 and CDR2: SGHRS, YFSETQ. The CDR3 is made up of 14 amino acids. The V end lost 5 bases, the J end lost 2 bases, and 14 bases lay between the germline ends. In DNA, the CDR3 is TGCGCCAGCAGTCGTACTCAGGGCCCCTACGAGCAGTACTTC. It is translated as CASSRTQGPYEQYF. Together with reference TRBV5-1 and TRBJ2-7, the CDR3 gives the full variable domain: KAGVTQTPRYLIKTRGQQVTLSCSPISGHRSVSWYQQTPGQGLQFLFEYFSETQRNKGNFPGRFSGRQFSNSRSEMNVSTLELGDSALYLCASSRTQGPYEQYFGPGTRLTVT.

V usage is TRBV7-2 and J usage is TRBJ2-1, with 8 positions matching TRBD2. Unmatched junction bases numbered 6, after V lost 8 bases and J lost 6 bases. The CDR3 extends over 13 amino acids. In germline, CDR1 is SGHTA, CDR2 FQGNSA. The CDR3 protein is CASDLAGSNEQFF. CDR3 DNA: TGTGCCAGCGATCTAGCGGGCTCCAATGAGCAGTTCTTC.

The chain joins TRBV20-1 to TRBJ2-5; 9 bases line up with TRBD1. The CDR3 loop spans 13 amino acids. Germline V gene data show CDR1 as DFQATT and CDR2 as SNEGSKA (reference sequence). With V trimmed by 5 bases and J by 4 bases, 5 bases remained unmatched. CDR3 nucleotide sequence: TGCAGTGCTGGAGGGACAGGGTCAGAGACCCAGTACTTC. Its protein product is CSAGGTGSETQYF.

CDR3 residues: CASSPREVNTGELFF. The CDR3, as DNA: TGTGCCAGCAGCCCCCGTGAAGTAAACACCGGGGAGCTGTTTTTT. The V and J genes are TRBV7-2 and TRBJ2-2; D is undetermined. The CDR3 covers 15 residues. The V end lost 5 bases, the J end lost 2 bases, and 12 bases lay between the germline ends. CDR1 is SGHTA, CDR2 FQGNSA, per germline.

This clonotype was seen at least ten times. The DNA of the CDR3 is TGTGCCAGCAGCAAAAGGGACTACGAGCAGTACTTC. The encoded protein is CASSKRDYEQYF. This rearrangement joins TRBV21-1 to TRBJ2-7. TRBV21-1 represents a pseudogene. CDR3 length: 12 amino acids.

Remarks on this clonotype: Compared with germline, one end of the junction differs, possibly owing to a read error. The chain combines TRBV7-3 with TRBJ2-6; the match to TRBD1 covers 7 bases. Germline-derived CDR1 and CDR2 are SGHTA and FQGTGA. The CDR3 length is 18 residues. The DNA of the CDR3 is TGTGCCAGCAGCTCAAGTCCGGGACAGAACTCTGGGGCCACCGTCCCGACTTTC. Protein sequence: CASSSSPGQNSGATVPTF. Variable domain in full (rest from reference TRBV7-3 and TRBJ2-6): GAGVSQTPSNKVTEKGKYVELRCDPISGHTALYWYRQSLGQGPEFLIYFQGTGAADDSGLPNDRFFAVRPEGSVSTLKIQRTERGDSAVYLCASSSSPGQNSGATVPTFGAGSRLTVL.

Many counts were recorded for this clonotype. The chain joins TRBV28 to TRBJ2-7, with 9 nucleotides matching TRBD1. The CDR3 has 15 residues. Losses at the gene ends were 6 bases for V and 2 bases for J; bases not matched to a gene: 8. Per germline, CDR1 MDHEN and CDR2 SYDVKM. CDR3: CASSPGTGLTYEQYF. CDR3 bases: TGTGCCAGCAGCCCGGGGACAGGGCTCACCTACGAGCAGTACTTC.

The chain uses TRBV20-1 and TRBJ2-3; maybe TRBD1 (7 bases). The CDR3 consists of 12 residues. Germline values: CDR1 DFQATT, CDR2 SNEGSKA (reference sequence). The V gene lost 6 bases and the J gene lost 6 bases, with 13 bases spanning the gap. The CDR3 reads CSAQGGGDTQYF. The CDR3 bases are TGCAGTGCCCAGGGGGGAGGCGATACGCAGTATTTT.

The gene calls are TRBV12-3 or TRBV12-4 and TRBJ2-1; D may be TRBD1 (6 bases). V was trimmed by 5 bases and J by 5 bases, leaving 16 bases between them. This CDR3 contains 15 residues. The CDR3 spells CASSAGTMRDNEQFF. Here the CDR3 DNA reads TGTGCCAGCAGTGCCGGGACAATGAGGGACAATGAGCAGTTCTTC.

The rearrangement links TRBV7-8 to TRBJ2-5, with 8 bases lining up with TRBD1. The DNA end is a closer match to TRBJ2-7, so the J assignment may be wrong. The CDR3 is 16 amino acids. CDR1 SGHVS and CDR2 FQNEAQ come from the germline V gene. CDR3 coding DNA: TGTGCCAGCACCAAAGGTGGCAGGGGGCGAGGTTACGAGCAGTACTTC. This gives the protein CASTKGGRGRGYEQYF.

This clonotype was observed a few times. The rearrangement uses TRBV20-1 and TRBJ2-1; 13 nucleotides match TRBD2. The germline CDR1 and CDR2 sequences are DFQATT and SNEGSKA (reference sequence). The CDR3 totals 15 residues. V was pared by 0 bases and J by 7 bases, with 3 bases of the junction left unmatched. CDR3 in DNA: TGCAGTGCTAGAGAAGGACTAGCGGGAGAAAATGAGCAGTTCTTC. This translates into CSAREGLAGENEQFF.

V is TRBV7-2 and J is TRBJ1-2; D is possibly TRBD1 (5 bases). Germline V gene sequence: CDR1 SGHTA, CDR2 FQGNSA. This CDR3 contains 13 residues. Trimming took off 1 base at V and 7 bases at J, with 10 bases between the two ends. CDR3 nucleotides: TGTGCCAGCAGCTTAGATTGGGGCAGTGGCTACACCTTC. Amino acid sequence: CASSLDWGSGYTF.

In DNA, the CDR3 is TGTGCCACCAGTGATTTGGGGACTAGCGGCAGAGAGCAGTTCTTC. Its protein product is CATSDLGTSGREQFF. This chain links TRBV24-1 with TRBJ2-1; 11 bases map to TRBD2. J gave up 10 bases and V 0 bases, and 4 bases lay outside the gene matches. Per germline, CDR1 KGHDR and CDR2 SFDVKD. This CDR3 comprises 15 residues.

Comments on this clonotype: Just one base apart from a much larger clone, this may be a read error. This chain connects TRBV20-1 to TRBJ2-7, with D possibly called TRBD1 or TRBD2 (5 bases each). This CDR3 spans 15 amino acids. Germline CDR1 DFQATT, CDR2 SNEGSKA (reference sequence). The CDR3 spells CIARGASYSSYEQYF. CDR3 DNA: TGCATTGCTAGAGGGGCTAGCTATAGCTCCTACGAGCAGTACTTC.

In the case of this clonotype: An end of the junction does not agree with germline; a read error may underlie this. This sequence joins TRBV14 and TRBJ2-4, with TRBD2 as a possible D gene (6 bases). CDR1 SGHDN and CDR2 FVKESK come from the germline V gene. The CDR3 totals 15 residues. The CDR3 sequence is CASSEDGTGLREQYF. CDR3 coding DNA: TGTGCCAGCAGCGAAGACGGCACAGGACTACGGGAGCAGTACTTC.

This clonotype came up many times. The V and J genes are TRBV24-1 and TRBJ2-1; 9 positions agree with TRBD2. CDR1 and CDR2 (germline): KGHDR, SFDVKD. The CDR3 runs 15 residues. Unmatched junction bases numbered 10, after V lost 7 bases and J lost 7 bases. The DNA for the CDR3 is TGTGCCACCAGCGACGTAGCGGGAGAGGTTAATGAGCAGTTCTTC. The encoded protein is CATSDVAGEVNEQFF.

The chain recombines TRBV7-2 with TRBJ1-2; a possible D gene is TRBD1 (6 bases). Deletions cut 5 bases from V and 5 bases from J, with 15 bases between. This CDR3 region has 14 residues. The germline CDR1 and CDR2 sequences are SGHTA and FQGNSA. CDR3 bases: TGTGCCAGCAGCGTAGAGCAGGGGCGATATGGCTACACCTTC. Its translation is CASSVEQGRYGYTF.

The chain has TRBV20-1 and TRBJ2-3, with D unresolved. V was pared by 2 bases and J by 7 bases, with 13 bases between. The CDR3 consists of 13 residues. The germline CDR1 and CDR2 sequences are DFQATT and SNEGSKA (reference sequence). The chain's CDR3 is CSARSPAHYTQYF. In DNA, the CDR3 is TGCAGTGCTAGAAGTCCCGCCCACTATACGCAGTATTTT.

The sample holds a few counts of this clonotype. Possible read error: a much larger clone is one base away. The chain has TRBV7-3 and TRBJ2-7; TRBD2 is a possible D gene (5 bases). V shed 7 bases and J shed 7 bases, with 20 bases lying between them. Germline V lookup: CDR1 SGHTA, CDR2 FQGTGA. The CDR3 is 14 amino acids. DNA for the CDR3: TGTGCCAGCAAGGTCACCCCTAGCAGCCATGAGCAGTACTTC. Protein: CASKVTPSSHEQYF.

The chain employs TRBV12-3 or TRBV12-4 and TRBJ2-7; D is perhaps TRBD2 (6 bases). The CDR3 extends over 15 amino acids. The V end lost 7 bases, the J end lost 3 bases, and 19 bases lay between the germline ends. The CDR3: CASTLGRPSGYEQYF. Here the CDR3 DNA reads TGTGCCAGCACTTTGGGGAGGCCCTCGGGCTACGAGCAGTACTTC.

The CDR3 region has the DNA TGTGCCAGCAGCTTACTAAACAAATATAATTCACCCCTCCACTTT. This gives the protein CASSLLNKYNSPLHF. This sequence joins TRBV7-2 and TRBJ1-6; no reliable D call. CDR1 and CDR2 from the germline V gene are SGHTA and FQGNSA. With 2 bases removed from V and 4 bases from J, the gap between germline ends came to 9 bases. There are 15 residues in the CDR3.

This clonotype occurred a few times. The chain recombines TRBV20-1 with TRBJ2-3, with 7 bases identical to TRBD1. CDR3 size: 16 residues. Losses at the gene ends were 0 bases for V and 0 bases for J; bases not matched to a gene: 6. CDR1 DFQATT and CDR2 SNEGSKA come from the germline V gene (reference sequence). The CDR3 here is CSAREGDSRSTDTQYF. In DNA, the CDR3 is TGCAGTGCTAGAGAGGGGGACAGTCGTAGCACAGATACGCAGTATTTT.

V usage is TRBV6-5 and J usage is TRBJ2-7; TRBD1 matches 9 bases. Losses at the gene ends were 9 bases for V and 0 bases for J; bases not matched to a gene: 6. This CDR3 spans 14 amino acids. CDR1 is MNHEY, CDR2 SVGAGI, per germline. The CDR3 region is CARTTGGSSYEQYF. CDR3 nucleotides: TGTGCCAGAACGACAGGGGGGAGCTCCTACGAGCAGTACTTC.

The table lists this clonotype with a count of one. The CDR3 loop reads CASSYSNSGQAYEKLFF. CDR3 in DNA: TGTGCCAGCAGTTACTCAAATTCGGGACAAGCCTATGAAAAACTGTTTTTT. The chain uses TRBV6-2 or TRBV6-3 and TRBJ1-4; a weak D match, TRBD1 (6 bases). V was pared by 0 bases and J by 6 bases, with 17 bases between. CDR3 size: 17 residues. Germline V CDR1 and CDR2: MNHEY, SVGEGT.

The chain links TRBV5-1 to TRBJ2-7; D unclear. Looked up from germline, CDR1 is SGHRS and CDR2 is YFSETQ. Trimming shortened V by 4 bases and J by 0 bases, and 14 bases separated the two germline ends. This CDR3 spans 15 amino acids. CDR3 in DNA: TGCGCCAGCAGCACGCCACAAGGGAACTCCTACGAGCAGTACTTC. Translating gives CASSTPQGNSYEQYF.